The 21 T cell receptor beta chains in this list originate from one sample, sequenced in a study of blood T cell repertoires in COVID-19. Assay: immunoSEQ multiplex PCR; the TCRdb copy retains only in-frame clones and omits some. This table holds roughly 220,000 clones, roughly 85% found once. Sequenced sample: PBMCs or T cells enriched from blood (not recorded which). The receptors were gathered from a middle-aged woman with acute COVID-19.

The chain recombines TRBV29-1 with TRBJ1-2, with D possibly matching TRBD1 (5 bases). CDR3 length equals 14 residues. Trimming shortened V by 1 base and J by 7 bases, and 16 bases separated the two germline ends. Germline lookup yields CDR1 SQVTM and CDR2 ANQGSEA. CDR3 coding DNA: TGCAGCGTTGAAGCTGGTTCAGGGCGCTCTGGCTACACCTTC. Encoded protein: CSVEAGSGRSGYTF.

V usage is TRBV24-1 and J usage is TRBJ1-1; a weak D match, TRBD1 (5 bases). CDR1 KGHDR and CDR2 SFDVKD come from the germline V gene. The CDR3 is 14 amino acids. V was cut by 3 bases and J by 1 base, with 8 bases left in between. CDR3 bases: TGTGCCACCAGTGATCGGACACGGAACACTGAAGCTTTCTTT. Translation gives CATSDRTRNTEAFF.

V gene TRBV28 combines with J gene TRBJ1-5; D possibly corresponds to TRBD1 (6 bases). Germline values: CDR1 MDHEN, CDR2 SYDVKM. This CDR3 contains 16 residues. The V end lost 5 bases, the J end lost 6 bases, and 20 bases lay between the germline ends. CDR3 sequence (DNA): TGTGCCAGCAGTCCCGACAGGCCCATTGAGGGTCAGCCCCAGCATTTT. Amino acid sequence: CASSPDRPIEGQPQHF.

The V call is TRBV5-4, the J call TRBJ2-2, with 8 bases that match TRBD2. J gave up 4 bases and V 4 bases, and 6 bases lay outside the gene matches. The CDR3 spans 15 residues. Germline V gene data show CDR1 as SGHNT and CDR2 as YYREEE (reference sequence). The CDR3 sequence is CASSLRTSITGELFF. The CDR3 DNA follows: TGTGCCAGCAGCCTTAGGACTAGCATCACCGGGGAGCTGTTTTTT.

The rearrangement joins TRBV7-8 to TRBJ1-1, with 8 bases aligning to TRBD1. The CDR3 has 14 amino acids. Germline trimming cut 5 bases from V and 4 bases from J; bases unmatched to any gene: 6. Germline CDR1 SGHVS, CDR2 FQNEAQ. The CDR3 reads CASSHRQGSTEAFF. CDR3 nucleotide sequence: TGTGCCAGCAGCCATAGACAGGGGAGCACTGAAGCTTTCTTT.

This rearrangement joins TRBV7-9 to TRBJ2-1, with TRBD1 as a possible D gene (5 bases). Germline loops: CDR1 SEHNR, CDR2 FQNEAQ (reference sequence). V gave up 5 bases and J gave up 4 bases, with 18 bases separating them. This CDR3 contains 16 residues. Written as DNA, the CDR3 is TGTGCCAGCAGCCAGGGCGCACAGGTCTTTTACAATGAGCAGTTCTTC. Translated: CASSQGAQVFYNEQFF.

V and J are TRBV12-3 or TRBV12-4 and TRBJ1-2, with D uncertain. V lost 2 bases and J lost 3, with 7 bases in between. CDR3 length: 13 residues. The CDR3 loop reads CASSLWRYYGYTF. DNA for the CDR3: TGTGCCAGCAGTTTATGGCGGTACTATGGCTACACCTTC.

V gene TRBV5-6 combines with J gene TRBJ2-7; TRBD1 aligns across 10 bases. Germline trimming cut 4 bases from V and 5 bases from J; bases unmatched to any gene: 6. The CDR3 runs to 14 residues. Germline CDR1 is SGHDT and CDR2 is YYEEEE. CDR3 in amino acids: CASSRTGGFHEQYF. The DNA of the CDR3 is TGTGCCAGCAGCCGGACAGGGGGTTTCCACGAGCAGTACTTC.

The V and J genes are TRBV7-2 and TRBJ1-5; D is perhaps TRBD1 (6 bases). With 1 base removed from V and 0 bases from J, the gap between germline ends came to 7 bases. The CDR3 loop spans 15 amino acids. CDR1 is SGHTA and CDR2 is FQGNSA in the germline V gene. The CDR3 loop reads CASSLEGHSNQPQHF. As DNA, the CDR3 is TGTGCCAGCAGCTTAGAGGGACATAGCAATCAGCCCCAGCATTTT. Using reference TRBV7-2 and TRBJ1-5 for the parts outside the CDR3, the full variable domain is GAGVSQSPSNKVTEKGKDVELRCDPISGHTALYWYRQSLGQGLEFLIYFQGNSAPDKSGLPSDRFSAERTGGSVSTLTIQRTQQEDSAVYLCASSLEGHSNQPQHFGDGTRLSIL.

J is TRBJ1-1 and V is TRBV12-5, with a tentative D call TRBD1 (5 bases). The V end was cut by 4 bases, the J end by 8 bases, with 8 bases between. CDR3 length: 11 amino acids. CDR1 LGHNT and CDR2 FRNRAP come from the germline V gene. The CDR3 DNA reads TGTGCTAGTGGTTCTTGGACAGAAGCTTTCTTT. This codes for CASGSWTEAFF.

J is TRBJ1-2 and V is TRBV29-1; TRBD1 might be the D (5 bases). The germline V gene encodes CDR1 SQVTM and CDR2 ANQGSEA. The ends were cut back, 4 bases at V and 4 bases at J, with 10 bases in the middle. The CDR3 runs to 12 residues. The CDR3: CSVGQFTYGYTF. The CDR3 DNA is TGCAGCGTTGGACAGTTCACCTATGGCTACACCTTC.

The V gene is TRBV19, the J gene TRBJ1-2, with D uncertain. CDR3 length: 12 amino acids. Looked up from germline, CDR1 is LNHDA and CDR2 is SQIVND (reference sequence). Trimming removed 8 bases from V and 5 bases from J, with 12 bases in between. CDR3 nucleotides: TGTGCCAGTGCGAAGAGAGAATATGGCTACACCTTC. This codes for CASAKREYGYTF. Looking up the rest from reference TRBV19 and TRBJ1-2 gives the full variable domain: DGGITQSPKYLFRKEGQNVTLSCEQNLNHDAMYWYRQDPGQGLRLIYYSQIVNDFQKGDIAEGYSVSREKKESFPLTVTSAQKNPTAFYLCASAKREYGYTFGSGTRLTVV.

This clone was seen only a few times. This chain connects TRBV30 to TRBJ1-5; 10 bases map to TRBD1. The germline V gene has CDR1 GTSNPN and CDR2 SVGIG (reference sequence). The CDR3 runs to 14 residues. J gave up 7 bases and V 5 bases, and 8 bases lay outside the gene matches. CDR3 loop: CAWETGGAGQPQHF. CDR3 nucleotides: TGTGCCTGGGAGACAGGGGGCGCCGGACAGCCCCAGCATTTT.

With regard to this clone: Distinct nucleotide sequences in the sample also encode this CDR3. This chain links TRBV12-3 or TRBV12-4 with TRBJ1-5; 8 bases match TRBD1. The CDR3 runs 12 residues. V dropped 7 bases and J dropped 7; count of bases not matched to a gene: 3. The CDR3 nucleotides are TGTGCCAGCACCGGACAGGGACAGCCCCAGCATTTT. Its translation: CASTGQGQPQHF.

This chain joins TRBV5-1 and TRBJ2-6; maybe TRBD1 (5 bases). The germline CDR1 and CDR2 sequences are SGHRS and YFSETQ. The CDR3 runs to 14 residues. V lost 4 bases, J lost 2 bases, and 7 bases lay in between. This chain's CDR3 is CASSPDTGANVLTF. In nucleotides, the CDR3 is TGCGCCAGCAGCCCGGACACTGGGGCCAACGTCCTGACTTTC.

The chain joins TRBV11-2 to TRBJ1-3; no firm D call. The germline CDR1 and CDR2 sequences are SGHAT and FQNNGV. Trimming shortened V by 3 bases and J by 8 bases, and 5 bases separated the two germline ends. This CDR3 comprises 11 residues. For the CDR3, the DNA is TGTGCCAGCAGCTTCTACGACACCATATATTTT. Translated: CASSFYDTIYF.

The chain joins TRBV6-4 to TRBJ1-1; D ambiguous. The CDR3 loop spans 13 amino acids. CDR1 is MRHNA and CDR2 is SNTAGT in the germline V gene. V lost 4 bases to trimming and J lost 1 base, with 7 bases between them. Written as DNA, the CDR3 is TGTGCCAGCAGTGCGGAGCAGAACACTGAAGCTTTCTTT. The encoded protein is CASSAEQNTEAFF.

The rearrangement links TRBV12-3 or TRBV12-4 to TRBJ1-2; 9 bases line up with TRBD1. The V and J ends lost 6 bases and 8 bases, in that order; junction bases with no gene match: 4. This CDR3 is 12 amino acids long. CDR3 DNA: TGTGCCAGCAGGGACAGGGGAGGCGGCTACACCTTC. It is translated as CASRDRGGGYTF.

The V gene is TRBV11-2, the J gene TRBJ2-2; maybe TRBD2 (8 bases). V dropped 4 bases and J dropped 3 bases, with 15 bases sitting between them. The CDR3 loop spans 16 amino acids. Germline loops: CDR1 SGHAT, CDR2 FQNNGV. Here the CDR3 DNA reads TGTGCCAGCAGCTCGGGAGGGGGCTGGGACACCGGGGAGCTGTTTTTT. It encodes CASSSGGGWDTGELFF.

This chain joins TRBV6-6 and TRBJ2-7; the D is unclear. Trimming took 5 bases from V and 3 from J, leaving 5 bases between them. There are 11 residues in the CDR3. Per germline, CDR1 MNHNY and CDR2 SVGAGI (reference sequence). The CDR3 region has the DNA TGTGCCAGCAGTCCTAACTACGAGCAGTACTTC. Encoded protein: CASSPNYEQYF.

The chain is built from TRBV27 and TRBJ2-3, with D possibly matching TRBD1 (5 bases). Trimming took 7 bases from V and 1 from J, leaving 18 bases between them. The length of the CDR3 is 16 residues. Germline V gives CDR1 MNHEY, CDR2 SMNVEV (reference sequence). The CDR3 coding sequence is TGTGCCAGCACCCTTAACCAGGGATTAGGCACAGATACGCAGTATTTT. Translating gives CASTLNQGLGTDTQYF.